The 20 T cell receptor beta chains listed next were all sequenced from one sample in a study of blood T cell repertoires in COVID-19. This table comes from immunoSEQ multiplex PCR, and its TCRdb copy is limited to in-frame clones, with some not included. The sample holds 200,000 to 250,000 clones, 81% seen once. Specimen: peripheral blood. The receptors were sampled from a woman older than 75 with COVID-19, enrolled during active disease.

The CDR3 loop reads CASSQYRGRIDNEAFF. In DNA form, the CDR3 reads TGTGCCAGCAGTCAGTACAGGGGCCGTATAGATAATGAAGCTTTCTTT. The chain recombines TRBV27 with TRBJ1-1, with 7 bases identical to TRBD1. There are 16 residues in the CDR3. The J segment lost 7 bases and the V segment lost 5 bases, leaving 16 bases of the junction unmatched. Germline loops: CDR1 MNHEY, CDR2 SMNVEV (reference sequence).

This clone has at least ten counts. V is TRBV5-6 and J is TRBJ1-2; D is uncertain. V was trimmed by 2 bases and J by 4 bases, leaving 9 bases between them. This CDR3 region has 13 residues. Germline V CDR1 and CDR2: SGHDT, YYEEEE. CDR3 sequence reads: CASSLLGGYGYTF. DNA for the CDR3: TGTGCCAGCAGCTTACTAGGTGGCTATGGCTACACCTTC. Drawing the rest from reference TRBV5-6 and TRBJ1-2, the complete variable domain is DAGVTQSPTHLIKTRGQQVTLRCSPKSGHDTVSWYQQALGQGPQFIFQYYEEEERQRGNFPDRFSGHQFPNYSSELNVNALLLGDSALYLCASSLLGGYGYTFGSGTRLTVV.

This clone was counted once. This rearrangement joins TRBV6-5 to TRBJ1-5; D is unclear. The CDR3 is 15 residues long. V was cut by 6 bases and J by 0 bases, with 12 bases left in between. Looked up from germline, CDR1 is MNHEY and CDR2 is SVGAGI. CDR3 amino acids: CASRLDISSNQPQHF. The CDR3 DNA sequence: TGTGCCAGCAGATTAGACATTTCTAGCAATCAGCCCCAGCATTTT.

This clone was detected only a few times. The chain has TRBV9 and TRBJ2-2, with D uncertain. Between the trimmed V and J ends, which lost 0 bases and 5 bases, there was a span of 8 bases. Germline V gene sequence: CDR1 SGDLS, CDR2 YYNGEE. The CDR3 loop spans 14 amino acids. CDR3 sequence reads: CASSVGPGTGELFF. The CDR3 coding sequence is TGTGCCAGCAGCGTAGGACCAGGAACCGGGGAGCTGTTTTTT.

The count of this clone is one. CDR3: CASSRGLAGVVGEQYF. CDR3 DNA sequence: TGCGCCAGCAGCCGGGGACTAGCGGGAGTTGTAGGAGAGCAGTACTTC. This sequence joins TRBV5-1 and TRBJ2-7; 14 positions match TRBD2. The CDR3 has 16 amino acids. Germline V gene sequence: CDR1 SGHRS, CDR2 YFSETQ. V shed 4 bases, J shed 7 bases, and the junction held 10 bases outside the gene matches. Full variable domain (missing parts from reference TRBV5-1 and TRBJ2-7): KAGVTQTPRYLIKTRGQQVTLSCSPISGHRSVSWYQQTPGQGLQFLFEYFSETQRNKGNFPGRFSGRQFSNSRSEMNVSTLELGDSALYLCASSRGLAGVVGEQYFGPGTRLTVT.

V gene TRBV7-9 combines with J gene TRBJ1-5; D unclear. The CDR3 extends over 15 amino acids. V shed 1 base and J shed 1 base, with 8 bases lying between them. Germline CDR1 is SEHNR and CDR2 is FQNEAQ (reference sequence). CDR3 sequence (DNA): TGTGCCAGCAGCTTAGGGAGTACAAGCAATCAGCCCCAGCATTTT. Translated: CASSLGSTSNQPQHF.

This chain joins TRBV11-2 and TRBJ1-4; D is perhaps TRBD1 (6 bases). From germline, CDR1 is SGHAT and CDR2 FQNNGV. The V end was cut by 5 bases, the J end by 0 bases, with 16 bases between. The CDR3 length is 17 residues. The CDR3, as DNA: TGTGCCAGCAGCGAGGGGTGGGGGCTTGCAACTAATGAAAAACTGTTTTTT. This sequence encodes CASSEGWGLATNEKLFF.

This clone was counted only a few times. The chain joins TRBV15 to TRBJ1-2; TRBD1 matches 10 bases. Trimming at V came to 0 bases and at J to 6 bases, leaving 7 bases not matched to a gene. CDR3 size: 16 residues. From germline, CDR1 is LNHNV and CDR2 YYDKDF (reference sequence). CDR3 amino acids: CATSRDLYGTGDGYTF. CDR3 nucleotide sequence: TGTGCCACCAGCAGAGACCTGTACGGGACAGGGGATGGCTACACCTTC.

This chain uses TRBV12-3 or TRBV12-4 with TRBJ2-7; TRBD1 is a possible D gene (6 bases). The CDR3 length is 13 residues. V lost 1 base, J lost 7 bases, and 11 bases lay in between. The CDR3 spells CASSLGVQGEQYF. The CDR3 DNA follows: TGTGCCAGCAGTTTAGGGGTACAGGGAGAGCAGTACTTC.

V gene TRBV7-3 combines with J gene TRBJ1-2, with D perhaps matching TRBD1 (5 bases). The germline V gene encodes CDR1 SGHTA and CDR2 FQGTGA. The CDR3 is 18 amino acids. The V gene lost 5 bases and the J gene lost 0 bases, with 22 bases spanning the gap. The CDR3 here is CASSNWDRGFLPNYGYTF. The CDR3 nucleotides read TGTGCCAGCAGCAACTGGGACCGGGGGTTTCTACCTAACTATGGCTACACCTTC. Variable domain in full (rest from reference TRBV7-3 and TRBJ1-2): GAGVSQTPSNKVTEKGKYVELRCDPISGHTALYWYRQSLGQGPEFLIYFQGTGAADDSGLPNDRFFAVRPEGSVSTLKIQRTERGDSAVYLCASSNWDRGFLPNYGYTFGSGTRLTVV.

The chain carries TRBV2 and TRBJ2-2; possibly TRBD2 for D (5 bases). Germline V gene data show CDR1 as SNHLY and CDR2 as FYNNEI. CDR3 length: 13 amino acids. Trimming shortened V by 4 bases and J by 6 bases, and 9 bases separated the two germline ends. The CDR3 sequence: CASSVTRAGELFF. The CDR3 DNA is TGTGCCAGCAGTGTTACTAGGGCCGGGGAGCTGTTTTTT.

This sequence joins TRBV28 and TRBJ2-7; D remains ambiguous. The CDR3 totals 13 residues. V dropped 8 bases and J dropped 0 bases, with 11 bases sitting between them. CDR1 is MDHEN and CDR2 is SYDVKM in the germline V gene. CDR3 protein: CASQQTISYEQYF. CDR3 coding DNA: TGTGCCAGCCAACAGACGATCTCCTACGAGCAGTACTTC.

This chain joins TRBV7-9 and TRBJ2-7; D might be TRBD1 (7 bases). Germline values: CDR1 SEHNR, CDR2 FQNEAQ (reference sequence). The V gene lost 5 bases and the J gene lost 2 bases, with 19 bases spanning the gap. The CDR3 runs 16 residues. As DNA, the CDR3 is TGTGCCAGCAGCCCCTCAGGGGGGCTAATCGCCTACGAGCAGTACTTC. This codes for CASSPSGGLIAYEQYF.

The rearrangement uses TRBV9 and TRBJ2-3; D ambiguous. This CDR3 is 14 amino acids long. CDR1 and CDR2 from the germline V gene are SGDLS and YYNGEE. V gave up 0 bases and J gave up 4 bases, with 9 bases separating them. CDR3 in amino acids: CASSVGSSPDTQYF. For the CDR3, the DNA is TGTGCCAGCAGCGTAGGGAGTAGCCCAGATACGCAGTATTTT. The complete variable domain, with remaining parts taken from reference TRBV9 and TRBJ2-3, reads DSGVTQTPKHLITATGQRVTLRCSPRSGDLSVYWYQQSLDQGLQFLIQYYNGEERAKGNILERFSAQQFPDLHSELNLSSLELGDSALYFCASSVGSSPDTQYFGPGTRLTVL.

This chain connects TRBV11-1 to TRBJ2-1; 14 bases are shared with TRBD2. The CDR3 spans 15 residues. From germline, CDR1 is SGHAT and CDR2 FQDESV (reference sequence). V shed 3 bases and J 5 bases; nucleotides not matched to a gene: 0. The CDR3 sequence is CASSLGLAGDNEQFF. The CDR3, as DNA: TGTGCCAGCAGCTTGGGACTAGCGGGAGACAATGAGCAGTTCTTC.

This chain uses TRBV6-2 or TRBV6-3 with TRBJ1-2, with D perhaps TRBD1 (6 bases). V dropped 7 bases and J dropped 5 bases, with 14 bases sitting between them. The CDR3 runs 13 residues. Germline V gene lookup returns CDR1 MNHEY and CDR2 SVGEGT. The CDR3 spells CASNPGQLYGYTF. DNA for the CDR3: TGTGCCAGCAACCCGGGACAATTGTATGGCTACACCTTC.

The CDR3: CASSAHGEAFF. As DNA, the CDR3 is TGTGCCAGCAGCGCACATGGTGAAGCTTTCTTT. This sequence joins TRBV7-8 and TRBJ1-1; D gene ambiguous. The V end lost 5 bases, the J end lost 7 bases, and 8 bases lay between the germline ends. CDR3 length: 11 amino acids. Germline V gene data show CDR1 as SGHVS and CDR2 as FQNEAQ.

This clone appeared once. The J gene is TRBJ2-7, the V gene TRBV9; D may be TRBD2 (6 bases). CDR1 and CDR2 from the germline V gene are SGDLS and YYNGEE. Deletions cut 4 bases from V and 3 bases from J, with 11 bases between. The CDR3 contains 13 residues. The CDR3 sequence: CASSSGSGYEQYF. The DNA of the CDR3 is TGTGCCAGCAGCTCCGGGAGCGGCTACGAGCAGTACTTC. Full variable domain (remainder filled in from reference TRBV9 and TRBJ2-7): DSGVTQTPKHLITATGQRVTLRCSPRSGDLSVYWYQQSLDQGLQFLIQYYNGEERAKGNILERFSAQQFPDLHSELNLSSLELGDSALYFCASSSGSGYEQYFGPGTRLTVT.

This clone was counted between two and nine times. The CDR3, as DNA: TGTGCCAGCAGCCCGGGACAGGGGGATTCACCCCTCCACTTT. Translation gives CASSPGQGDSPLHF. The V call is TRBV3-1 (or the pseudogene TRBV3-2), the J call TRBJ1-6, with 11 bases fitting TRBD1. The CDR3 extends over 14 amino acids. Germline V gene sequence: CDR1 LGHDT, CDR2 YNNKEL (reference sequence). After removal of 4 bases from V and 8 bases from J, the junction contained 1 base not matched to a gene.

V is TRBV2 and J is TRBJ1-2; 7 bases are a match to TRBD1. Germline-derived CDR1 and CDR2 are SNHLY and FYNNEI. This CDR3 comprises 15 residues. V shed 5 bases and J 4 bases; nucleotides not matched to a gene: 10. CDR3 in amino acids: CASSPETGIGYGYTF. Here the CDR3 DNA reads TGTGCCAGCAGTCCCGAGACAGGGATAGGCTATGGCTACACCTTC. The complete variable domain, with remaining parts taken from reference TRBV2 and TRBJ1-2, reads EPEVTQTPSHQVTQMGQEVILRCVPISNHLYFYWYRQILGQKVEFLVSFYNNEISEKSEIFDDQFSVERPDGSNFTLKIRSTKLEDSAMYFCASSPETGIGYGYTFGSGTRLTVV.